Listed below are T cell receptor beta chains from one sample, sequenced in a study of CD8 T cells in ankylosing spondylitis. TCRdb re-derived calls from the 5' RACE reads in MiXCR, one entry per CDR3 protein. The sample records fewer than 750,000 distinct CDR3 sequences, around 20% being singletons. The sample taken for sequencing was blood, either unsorted or a sorted T cell fraction (not recorded which). These receptors were collected from a male donor with ankylosing spondylitis. Both conserved end residues are trimmed from each CDR3. The order of the fields is J gene, V gene, CDR3 protein.

TRBJ1-6 TRBV12-3/TRBV12-4 ASMGVLDSAKTNNSPLH
TRBJ2-3 TRBV29-1 SVGTAFVGTDTQY
TRBJ2-2 TRBV27 ASSLLAGDITGELF
TRBJ1-5 TRBV20-1 SARAWDSRNQPQH
TRBJ2-3 TRBV20-1 SASAPMDTQY
TRBJ2-3 TRBV29-1 SVDERGADTQY
TRBJ2-2 TRBV3-1 ASSPGAPNTGELF
TRBJ2-1 TRBV6-1 ASTDSYNYNEQF
TRBJ2-1 TRBV5-1 ASSPGTSGGDEQF
TRBJ2-1 TRBV7-3 ASSLKAGTGSNEQF
TRBJ2-2 TRBV4-3 ASSQTRATKTGELF
TRBJ2-2 TRBV6-6 ASSFITGELF
TRBJ2-5 TRBV2 ASSEAPVETQY
TRBJ2-7 TRBV29-1 SATLPGTKLLREQY
TRBJ2-2 TRBV10-3 AISDGTSGTGELF
TRBJ2-2 TRBV12-3/TRBV12-4 ASSYRGWTSGELF